A selection of T cell receptor beta chains follows, all from one sample in a study of blood T cell repertoires in COVID-19. TCRdb keeps only in-frame clones here, not all; method: immunoSEQ multiplex PCR. This sample has over 95,000 clones, with approximately 81% found just once. Sample: peripheral blood. These TCRs come from a man between 40 and 49 years old with acute or convalescent COVID-19. CDR3s include the opening cysteine and the closing phenylalanine or tryptophan. D genes are given only for firm matches. Expanded clones get a size class; other rows say once, few or many, or leave the size out.

. | TRBJ2-3 | . | TRBV3-1/TRBV3-2 | CASSQGQEDTQYF | TGTGCCAGCAGCCAAGGCCAGGAAGATACGCAGTATTTT
. | TRBJ1-3 | . | TRBV3-1/TRBV3-2 | CASSRSSGNTIYF | TGTGCCAGCAGCCGGAGCTCTGGAAACACCATATATTTT
TRBD2 | TRBJ2-7 | . | TRBV2 | CASIGLAGPYEQYF | TGTGCCAGCATCGGACTAGCGGGCCCCTACGAGCAGTACTTC
. | TRBJ1-5 | . | TRBV23-1 | CASSQSRGTQLDQPQHF | TGCGCCAGCAGTCAATCGAGAGGGACACAATTGGATCAGCCCCAGCATTTT
TRBD1 | TRBJ1-5 | . | TRBV10-3 | CAISESGGQGTQPQHF | TGTGCCATCAGTGAGTCGGGTGGACAGGGGACTCAGCCCCAGCATTTT
TRBD1 | TRBJ1-4 | . | TRBV27 | CASSLGPTGQNEKLFF | TGTGCCAGCAGTTTGGGTCCGACAGGGCAGAATGAAAAACTGTTTTTT
. | TRBJ1-6 | . | TRBV7-9 | CASRFDSLNSPLHF | TGTGCCAGCAGATTCGACAGCCTTAATTCACCCCTCCACTTT
TRBD2 | TRBJ2-7 | . | TRBV15 | CATSNPAGGLYEQYF | TGTGCCACCAGCAATCCAGCGGGGGGGCTGTATGAGCAGTACTTC
. | TRBJ1-4 | once | TRBV6-5 | CASRADVPNEKLFF | TGTGCCAGCAGAGCGGACGTCCCTAATGAAAAACTGTTTTTT
. | TRBJ2-3 | . | TRBV5-1 | CASSLGVASDTQYF | TGCGCCAGCAGCTTGGGGGTAGCAAGCGATACGCAGTATTTT
. | TRBJ1-4 | . | TRBV18 | CASSMAGDEKLFF | TGTGCCAGCTCAATGGCAGGGGACGAAAAACTGTTTTTT
TRBD2 | TRBJ2-3 | . | TRBV23-1 | CASTRSPSGVRGGDPRYTQYF | TGCGCCAGCACCCGATCCCCTAGCGGGGTCCGGGGGGGGGACCCTCGATATACGCAGTATTTT
. | TRBJ1-5 | . | TRBV4-1 | CASSEGGGSGNQPQHF | TGCGCCAGCAGCGAGGGAGGAGGTAGTGGCAATCAGCCCCAGCATTTT
. | TRBJ2-7 | . | TRBV27 | CASSLSSGVAYEQYF | TGTGCCAGCAGTTTAAGCTCAGGGGTGGCCTACGAGCAGTACTTC
TRBD2 | TRBJ2-7 | . | TRBV5-1 | CASSLAGGTYEQYF | TGCGCCAGCAGCTTAGCGGGGGGGACCTACGAGCAGTACTTC
. | TRBJ1-6 | . | TRBV6-6 | CASSPGVRNSPLHF | TGTGCCAGCAGCCCGGGGGTGAGGAATTCACCCCTCCACTTT
. | TRBJ1-1 | . | TRBV7-2 | CASSLYGQDTEAFF | TGTGCCAGCAGCTTATACGGCCAGGACACTGAAGCTTTCTTT
. | TRBJ1-4 | . | TRBV5-1 | CASSRTFNEKLFF | TGCGCCAGCAGCAGGACATTTAATGAAAAACTGTTTTTT
. | TRBJ2-2 | . | TRBV29-1 | CSVDRGNTGELFF | TGCAGCGTTGACAGGGGCAACACCGGGGAGCTGTTTTTT
. | TRBJ1-1 | . | TRBV6-5 | CASSYGQGPEAFF | TGTGCCAGCAGTTACGGGCAGGGGCCTGAAGCTTTCTTT
. | TRBJ2-5 | . | TRBV7-9 | CASSLTTQETQYF | TGTGCCAGCAGCTTAACAACGCAAGAGACCCAGTACTTC
TRBD1 | TRBJ1-2 | . | TRBV18 | CASSTSPGQGGSAYTF | TGTGCCAGCTCAACGTCTCCGGGACAGGGGGGCTCTGCCTACACCTTC
. | TRBJ1-1 | . | TRBV11-3 | CASSVRAWSEAFF | TGTGCCAGCAGCGTCAGGGCCTGGTCTGAAGCTTTCTTT
. | TRBJ1-1 | . | TRBV14 | CASSRDTEAFF | TGTGCCAGCTCTCGGGACACTGAAGCTTTCTTT
TRBD2 | TRBJ2-6 | . | TRBV11-2 | CASSPGTSGGYSGANVLTF | TGTGCCAGCAGCCCAGGGACTAGCGGGGGCTACTCTGGGGCCAACGTCCTGACTTTC
. | TRBJ1-3 | once | TRBV3-1/TRBV3-2 | CASGYREGNTIYF | TGTGCCAGCGGCTACAGGGAGGGAAACACCATATATTTT
TRBD2 | TRBJ2-1 | few | TRBV10-1 | CASIKRGNYNEQFF | TGCGCCAGCATCAAGCGGGGGAACTACAATGAGCAGTTCTTC
. | TRBJ1-1 | . | TRBV19 | CASSFPGNGEAFF | TGTGCCAGTAGTTTTCCAGGAAATGGTGAAGCTTTCTTT
. | TRBJ1-2 | . | TRBV10-3 | CAISENRDGYTF | TGTGCCATCAGTGAGAACAGGGACGGCTACACCTTC
. | TRBJ2-1 | . | TRBV15 | CATAGTSYNEQFF | TGTGCCACCGCCGGGACTTCCTACAATGAGCAGTTCTTC
TRBD2 | TRBJ2-3 | . | TRBV30 | CAWTPGLAGGTDTQYF | TGTGCCTGGACCCCGGGACTAGCGGGGGGCACAGATACGCAGTATTTT